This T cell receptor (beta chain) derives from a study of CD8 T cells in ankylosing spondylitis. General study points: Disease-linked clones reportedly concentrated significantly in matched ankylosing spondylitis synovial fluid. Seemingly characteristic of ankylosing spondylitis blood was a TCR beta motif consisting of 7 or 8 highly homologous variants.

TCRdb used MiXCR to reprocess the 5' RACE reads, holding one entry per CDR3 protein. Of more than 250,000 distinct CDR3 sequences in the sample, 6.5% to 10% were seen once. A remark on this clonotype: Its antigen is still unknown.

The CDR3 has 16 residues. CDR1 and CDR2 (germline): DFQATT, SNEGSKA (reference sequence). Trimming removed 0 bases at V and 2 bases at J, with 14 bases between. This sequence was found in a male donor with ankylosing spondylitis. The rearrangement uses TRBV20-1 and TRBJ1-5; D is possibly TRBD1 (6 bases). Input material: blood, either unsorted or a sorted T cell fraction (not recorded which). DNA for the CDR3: TGCAGTGCTAGAGATGTAGTCAGGGGAGGCAATCAGCCCCAGCATTTT. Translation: CSARDVVRGGNQPQHF.